This T cell receptor beta chain was found in a study of breast tumors, draining lymph nodes, adjacent tissues. The CDR3 totals 15 residues. V lost 3 bases, J lost 0 bases, and 10 bases lay in between. Per the germline V gene, CDR1 is SGDLS and CDR2 is YYNGEE. This clonotype was counted at least ten times. What it recognizes is unknown. Notes on the study in general: That most tumor T cells come from lymph nodes remained unproven. Tumors had less TCR diversity than lymph nodes, more than nontumor tissue. Most tumor T cells seemingly derive from lymph node, then expand in tumor.

Axillary draining lymph nodes of breast cancer patients supplied the node samples. TCRdb fed the multiplex PCR reads into MiXCR, producing one record per CDR3 protein. This table holds about 180,000 distinct CDR3 sequences, more than 25% found once. The TCR comes from a female donor with breast cancer. Some clones in this sample may be carry-over from other donors' samples. The J gene is TRBJ1-3, the V gene TRBV9; D unresolved. Sequenced material: axillary lymph node tissue. CDR3 nucleotides: TGTGCCAGCAGCGCCAGCGGGCCCTCTGGAAACACCATATATTTT. Its translation is CASSASGPSGNTIYF.